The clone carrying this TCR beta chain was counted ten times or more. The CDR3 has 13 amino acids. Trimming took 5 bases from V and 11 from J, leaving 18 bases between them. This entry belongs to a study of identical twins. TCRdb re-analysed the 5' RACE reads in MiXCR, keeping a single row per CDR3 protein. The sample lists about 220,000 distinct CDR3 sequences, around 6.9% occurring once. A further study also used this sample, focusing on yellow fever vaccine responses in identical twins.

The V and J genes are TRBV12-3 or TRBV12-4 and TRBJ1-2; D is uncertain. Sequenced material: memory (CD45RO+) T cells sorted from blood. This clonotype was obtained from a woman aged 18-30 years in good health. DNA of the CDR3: TGTGCCAGCAGTCCCGGAGGAACTATGCGATACACCTTC. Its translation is CASSPGGTMRYTF.